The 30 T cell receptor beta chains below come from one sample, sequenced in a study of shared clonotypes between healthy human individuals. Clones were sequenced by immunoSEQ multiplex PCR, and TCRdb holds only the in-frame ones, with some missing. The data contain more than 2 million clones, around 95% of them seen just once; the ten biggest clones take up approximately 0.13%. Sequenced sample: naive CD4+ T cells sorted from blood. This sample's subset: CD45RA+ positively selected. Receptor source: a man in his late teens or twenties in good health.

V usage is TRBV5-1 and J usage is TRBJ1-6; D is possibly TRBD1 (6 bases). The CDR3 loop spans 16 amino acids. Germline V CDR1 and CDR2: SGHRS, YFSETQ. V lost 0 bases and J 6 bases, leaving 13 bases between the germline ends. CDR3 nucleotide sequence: TGCGCCAGCAGCTTGGAGGGCAGGGGTACTAATTCACCCCTCCACTTT. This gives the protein CASSLEGRGTNSPLHF.

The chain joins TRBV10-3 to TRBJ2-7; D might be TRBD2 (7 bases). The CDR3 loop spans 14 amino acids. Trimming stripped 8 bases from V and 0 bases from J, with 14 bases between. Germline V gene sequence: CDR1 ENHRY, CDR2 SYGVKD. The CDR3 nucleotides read TGTGCCATCCAGAGGGGGGGGAGCTCCTACGAGCAGTACTTC. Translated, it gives CAIQRGGSSYEQYF.

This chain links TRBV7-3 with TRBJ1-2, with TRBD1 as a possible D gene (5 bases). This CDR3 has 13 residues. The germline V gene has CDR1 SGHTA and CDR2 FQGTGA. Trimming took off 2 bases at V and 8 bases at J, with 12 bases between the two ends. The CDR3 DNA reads TGTGCCAGCAGCTTAGCCTCGGGGGAGGGCTACACCTTC. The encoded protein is CASSLASGEGYTF.

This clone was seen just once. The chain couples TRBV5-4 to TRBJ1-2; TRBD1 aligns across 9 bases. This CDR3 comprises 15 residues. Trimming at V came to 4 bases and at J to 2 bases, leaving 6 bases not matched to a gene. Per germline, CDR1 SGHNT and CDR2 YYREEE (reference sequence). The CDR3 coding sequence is TGTGCCAGCAGCCCAATGGGACAGGGAAACTATGGCTACACCTTC. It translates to CASSPMGQGNYGYTF. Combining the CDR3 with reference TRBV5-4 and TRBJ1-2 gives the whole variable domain ETGVTQSPTHLIKTRGQQVTLRCSSQSGHNTVSWYQQALGQGPQFIFQYYREEENGRGNFPPRFSGLQFPNYSSELNVNALELDDSALYLCASSPMGQGNYGYTFGSGTRLTVV.

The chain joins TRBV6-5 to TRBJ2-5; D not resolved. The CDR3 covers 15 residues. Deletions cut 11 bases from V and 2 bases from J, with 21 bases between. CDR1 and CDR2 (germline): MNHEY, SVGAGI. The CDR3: CARPTQSDGQETQYF. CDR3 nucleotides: TGTGCCCGACCGACACAATCCGACGGGCAAGAGACCCAGTACTTC.

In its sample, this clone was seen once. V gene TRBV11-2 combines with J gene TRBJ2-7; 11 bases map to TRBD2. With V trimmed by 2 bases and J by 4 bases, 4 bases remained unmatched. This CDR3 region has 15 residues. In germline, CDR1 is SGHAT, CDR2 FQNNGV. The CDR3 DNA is TGTGCCAGCAGCTTAACGGGACTAGCGGAATACGAGCAGTACTTC. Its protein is CASSLTGLAEYEQYF.

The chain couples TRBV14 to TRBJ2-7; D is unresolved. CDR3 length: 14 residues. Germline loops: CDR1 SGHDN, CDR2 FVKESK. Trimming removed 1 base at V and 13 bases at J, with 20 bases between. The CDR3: CASSQVSTVGAVYF. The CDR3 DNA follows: TGTGCCAGCAGCCAAGTGAGCACCGTTGGAGCAGTATACTTC.

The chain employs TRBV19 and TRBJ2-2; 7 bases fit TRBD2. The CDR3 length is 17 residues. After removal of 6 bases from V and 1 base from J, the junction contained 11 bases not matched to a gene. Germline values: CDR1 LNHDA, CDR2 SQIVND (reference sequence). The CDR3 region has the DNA TGTGCCAGTAGAAAGGGGAGGGGCGAGGGGAACACCGGGGAGCTGTTTTTT. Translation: CASRKGRGEGNTGELFF.

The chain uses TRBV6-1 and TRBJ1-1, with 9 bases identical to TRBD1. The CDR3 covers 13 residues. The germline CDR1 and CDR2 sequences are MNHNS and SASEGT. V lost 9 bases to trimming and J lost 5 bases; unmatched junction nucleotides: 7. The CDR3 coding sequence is TGTGCCAGTGTACCGGGACAGGGAACTGAAGCTTTCTTT. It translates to CASVPGQGTEAFF.

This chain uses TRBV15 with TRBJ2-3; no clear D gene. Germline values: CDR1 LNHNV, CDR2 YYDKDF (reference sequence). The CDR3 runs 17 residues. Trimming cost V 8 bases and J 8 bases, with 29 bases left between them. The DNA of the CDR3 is TGTGCCACCCAGCAGAGAGAGAAAGCACTTACGGCGAGTACGCAGTATTTT. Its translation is CATQQREKALTASTQYF.

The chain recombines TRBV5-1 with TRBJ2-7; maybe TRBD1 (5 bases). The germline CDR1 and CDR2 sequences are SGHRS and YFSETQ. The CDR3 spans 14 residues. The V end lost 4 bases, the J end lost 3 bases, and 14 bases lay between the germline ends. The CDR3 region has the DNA TGCGCCAGCAGCCCCGACAGACCGATCTACGAGCAGTACTTC. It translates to CASSPDRPIYEQYF.

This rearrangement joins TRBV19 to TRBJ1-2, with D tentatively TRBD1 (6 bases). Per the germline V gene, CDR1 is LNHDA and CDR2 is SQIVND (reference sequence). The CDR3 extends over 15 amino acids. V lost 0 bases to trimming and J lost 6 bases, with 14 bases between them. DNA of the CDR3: TGTGCCAGTAGTATAGATGGAAGGACAGCCGATGGCTACACCTTC. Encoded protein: CASSIDGRTADGYTF.

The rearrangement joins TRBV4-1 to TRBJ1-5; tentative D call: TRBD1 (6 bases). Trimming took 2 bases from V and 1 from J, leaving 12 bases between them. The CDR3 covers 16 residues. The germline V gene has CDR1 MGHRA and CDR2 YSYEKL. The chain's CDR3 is CASSQLMGASNQPQHF. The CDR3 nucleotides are TGCGCCAGCAGCCAATTGATGGGGGCGAGCAATCAGCCCCAGCATTTT.

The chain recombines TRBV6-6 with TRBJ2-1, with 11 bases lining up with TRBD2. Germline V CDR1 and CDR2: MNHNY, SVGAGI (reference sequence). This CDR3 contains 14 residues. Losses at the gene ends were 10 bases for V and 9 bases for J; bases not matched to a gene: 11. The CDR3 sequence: CATGASGRFTEQFF. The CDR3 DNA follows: TGTGCCACCGGGGCTAGCGGGAGGTTCACTGAGCAGTTCTTC.

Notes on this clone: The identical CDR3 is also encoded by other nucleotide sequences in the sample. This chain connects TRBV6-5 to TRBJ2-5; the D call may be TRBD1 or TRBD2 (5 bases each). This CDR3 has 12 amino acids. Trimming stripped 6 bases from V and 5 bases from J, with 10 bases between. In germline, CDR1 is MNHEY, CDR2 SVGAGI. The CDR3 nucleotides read TGTGCCAGCAGCCGACGGGGCGAGACCCAGTACTTC. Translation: CASSRRGETQYF.

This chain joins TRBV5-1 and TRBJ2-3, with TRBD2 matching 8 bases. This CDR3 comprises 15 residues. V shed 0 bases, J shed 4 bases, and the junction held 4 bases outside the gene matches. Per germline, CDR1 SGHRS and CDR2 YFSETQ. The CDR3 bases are TGCGCCAGCAGCTTGGGGACTAGCCAGGCAGATACGCAGTATTTT. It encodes CASSLGTSQADTQYF.

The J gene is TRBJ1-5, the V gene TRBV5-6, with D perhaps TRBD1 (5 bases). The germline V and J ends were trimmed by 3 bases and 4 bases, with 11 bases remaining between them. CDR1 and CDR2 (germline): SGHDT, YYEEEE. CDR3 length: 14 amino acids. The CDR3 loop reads CASSSWQGNQPQHF. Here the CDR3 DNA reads TGTGCCAGCAGCTCCTGGCAGGGAAATCAGCCCCAGCATTTT.

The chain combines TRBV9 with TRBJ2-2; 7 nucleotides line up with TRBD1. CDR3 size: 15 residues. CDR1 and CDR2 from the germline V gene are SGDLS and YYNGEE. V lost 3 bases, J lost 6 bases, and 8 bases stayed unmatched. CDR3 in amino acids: CASSAQGQLAGELFF. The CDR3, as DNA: TGTGCCAGCAGCGCCCAGGGACAGTTGGCCGGGGAGCTGTTTTTT.

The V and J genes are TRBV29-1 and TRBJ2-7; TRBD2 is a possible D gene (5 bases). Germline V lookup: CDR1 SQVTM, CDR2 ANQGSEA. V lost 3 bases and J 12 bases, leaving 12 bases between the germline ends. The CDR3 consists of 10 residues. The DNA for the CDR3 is TGCAGCGTTGATCTAGCCGTGGGGTACTTC. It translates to CSVDLAVGYF.

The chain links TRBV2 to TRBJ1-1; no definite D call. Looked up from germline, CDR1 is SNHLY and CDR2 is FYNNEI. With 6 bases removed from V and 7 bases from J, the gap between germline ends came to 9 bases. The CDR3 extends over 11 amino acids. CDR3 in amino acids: CASRSVDEAFF. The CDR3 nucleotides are TGTGCCAGCAGATCGGTTGATGAAGCTTTCTTT. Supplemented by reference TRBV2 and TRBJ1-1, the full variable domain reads EPEVTQTPSHQVTQMGQEVILRCVPISNHLYFYWYRQILGQKVEFLVSFYNNEISEKSEIFDDQFSVERPDGSNFTLKIRSTKLEDSAMYFCASRSVDEAFFGQGTRLTVV.

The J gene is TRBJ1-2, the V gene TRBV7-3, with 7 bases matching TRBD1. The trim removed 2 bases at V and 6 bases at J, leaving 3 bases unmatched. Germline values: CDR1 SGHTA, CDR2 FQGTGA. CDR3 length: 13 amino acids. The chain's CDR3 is CASSLYRGDGYTF. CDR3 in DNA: TGTGCCAGCAGCTTATACAGGGGAGATGGCTACACCTTC.

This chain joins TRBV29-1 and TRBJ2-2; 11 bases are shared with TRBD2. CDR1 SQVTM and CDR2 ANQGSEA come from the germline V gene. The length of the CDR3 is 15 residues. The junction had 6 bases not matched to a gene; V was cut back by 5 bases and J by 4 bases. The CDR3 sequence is CSVPTSGRFTGELFF. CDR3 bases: TGCAGCGTTCCAACTAGCGGGAGATTCACCGGGGAGCTGTTTTTT.

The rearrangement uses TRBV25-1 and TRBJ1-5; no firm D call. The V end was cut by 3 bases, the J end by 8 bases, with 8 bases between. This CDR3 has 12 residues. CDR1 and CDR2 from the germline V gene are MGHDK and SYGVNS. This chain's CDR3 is CASSDGVEPQHF. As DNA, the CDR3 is TGTGCCAGCAGTGACGGAGTAGAGCCCCAGCATTTT.

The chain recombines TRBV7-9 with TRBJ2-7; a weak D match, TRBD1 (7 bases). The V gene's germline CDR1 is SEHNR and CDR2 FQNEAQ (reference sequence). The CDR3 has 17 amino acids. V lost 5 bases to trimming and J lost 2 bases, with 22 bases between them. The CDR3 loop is CASSPPGGSRGAYEQYF. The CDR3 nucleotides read TGTGCCAGCAGCCCCCCCGGAGGGAGCAGGGGGGCCTACGAGCAGTACTTC.

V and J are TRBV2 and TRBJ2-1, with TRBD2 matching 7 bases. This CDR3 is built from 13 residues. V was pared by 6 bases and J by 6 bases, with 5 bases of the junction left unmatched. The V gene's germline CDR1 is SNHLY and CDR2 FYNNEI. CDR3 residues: CASRWGGGNEQFF. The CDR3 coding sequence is TGTGCCAGCAGGTGGGGGGGTGGCAATGAGCAGTTCTTC.

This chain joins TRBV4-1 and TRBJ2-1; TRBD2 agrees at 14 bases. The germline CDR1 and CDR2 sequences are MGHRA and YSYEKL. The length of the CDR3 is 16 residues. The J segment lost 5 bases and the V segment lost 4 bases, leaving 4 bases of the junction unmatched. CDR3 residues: CASSPGLAGGNNEQFF. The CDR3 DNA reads TGCGCCAGCAGCCCCGGACTAGCGGGGGGAAACAATGAGCAGTTCTTC.

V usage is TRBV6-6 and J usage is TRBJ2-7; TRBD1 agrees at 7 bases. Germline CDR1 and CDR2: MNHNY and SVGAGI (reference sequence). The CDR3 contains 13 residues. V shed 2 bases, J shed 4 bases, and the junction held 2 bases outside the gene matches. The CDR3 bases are TGTGCCAGCAGTTACGCGGACAGGTACGAGCAGTACTTC. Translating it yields CASSYADRYEQYF.

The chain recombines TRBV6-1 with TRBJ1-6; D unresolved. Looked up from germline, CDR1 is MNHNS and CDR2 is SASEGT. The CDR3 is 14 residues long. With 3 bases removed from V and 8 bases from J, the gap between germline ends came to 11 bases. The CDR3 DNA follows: TGTGCCAGCAGTGACTCGGCGGTTCATTCACCCCTCCACTTT. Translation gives CASSDSAVHSPLHF.

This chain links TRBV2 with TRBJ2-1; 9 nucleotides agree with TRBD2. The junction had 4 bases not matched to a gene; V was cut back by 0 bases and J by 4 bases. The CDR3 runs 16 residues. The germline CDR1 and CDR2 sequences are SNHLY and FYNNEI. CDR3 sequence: CASSEAGLAGYNEQFF. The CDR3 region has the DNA TGTGCCAGCAGTGAAGCAGGCCTAGCGGGATACAATGAGCAGTTCTTC.

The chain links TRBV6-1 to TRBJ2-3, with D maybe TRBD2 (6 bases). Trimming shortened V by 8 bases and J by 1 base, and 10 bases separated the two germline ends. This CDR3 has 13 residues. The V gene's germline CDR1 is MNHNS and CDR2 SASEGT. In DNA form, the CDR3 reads TGTGCCAGCCGGTGGGAGGGCACAGATACGCAGTATTTT. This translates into CASRWEGTDTQYF.